The entry that follows covers one TCR beta chain sequence. What it binds is unknown. Patients newly diagnosed with hyperthyroidism, under 2 months' duration, were aged 18 to 65, the study reports. The V gene's germline CDR1 is DFQATT and CDR2 SNEGSKA (reference sequence). The CDR3 has 13 amino acids. Trimming cost V 4 bases and J 1 base, with 10 bases left between them. The sample belongs to a study of Graves' ophthalmopathy and Graves' hyperthyroidism. RNA transcripts served as template for amplifying TCR beta CDR3 sequences. The library came from an HTBI-primed first-round RT-PCR and a second-round multiplex PCR. TCRdb recomputed calls from the multiplex PCR reads with MiXCR, one row per CDR3 protein. The table has some 25,000 distinct CDR3 sequences, 48% seen once. Study-level points and caveats: Cross-validated, the 13-signature model showed 87.88%/81.08% sensitivity/specificity, and 80%/75% in the test set. Blood was where most expanded thyroid clonotypes above 0.001 frequency also turned up. The model's ophthalmopathy progression predictions had roughly 69% sensitivity and 72.22% specificity.

The sequencing input was peripheral blood. The chain combines TRBV20-1 with TRBJ2-5; D ambiguous. This receptor was identified in an adult woman with stable Graves' hyperthyroidism. CDR3 sequence (DNA): TGCAGTGCTACCGGCATACCCCAAGAGACCCAGTACTTC. Its translation is CSATGIPQETQYF.